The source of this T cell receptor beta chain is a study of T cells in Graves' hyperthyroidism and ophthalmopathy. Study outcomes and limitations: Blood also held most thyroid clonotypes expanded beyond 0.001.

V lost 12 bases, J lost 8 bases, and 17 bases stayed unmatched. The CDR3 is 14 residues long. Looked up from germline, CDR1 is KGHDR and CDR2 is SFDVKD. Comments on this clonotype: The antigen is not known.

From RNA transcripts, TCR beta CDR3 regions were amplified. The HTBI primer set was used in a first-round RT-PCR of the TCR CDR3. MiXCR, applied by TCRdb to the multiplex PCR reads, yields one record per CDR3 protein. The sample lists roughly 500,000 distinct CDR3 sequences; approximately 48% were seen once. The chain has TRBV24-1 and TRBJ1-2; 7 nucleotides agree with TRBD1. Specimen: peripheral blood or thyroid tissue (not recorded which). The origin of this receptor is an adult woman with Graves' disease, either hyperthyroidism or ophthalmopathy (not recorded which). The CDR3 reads CARNDLDRAYGYTF. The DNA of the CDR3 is TGTGCCCGAAATGACCTTGACAGGGCCTACGGCTACACCTTC.